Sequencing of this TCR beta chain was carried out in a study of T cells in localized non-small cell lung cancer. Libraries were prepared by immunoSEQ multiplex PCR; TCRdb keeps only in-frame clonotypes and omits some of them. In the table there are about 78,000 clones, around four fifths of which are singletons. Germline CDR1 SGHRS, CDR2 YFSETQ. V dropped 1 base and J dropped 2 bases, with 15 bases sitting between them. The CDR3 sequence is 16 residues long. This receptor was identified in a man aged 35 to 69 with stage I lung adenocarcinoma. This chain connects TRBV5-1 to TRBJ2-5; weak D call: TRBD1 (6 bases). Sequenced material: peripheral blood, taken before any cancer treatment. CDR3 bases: TGCGCCAGCAGCTTGATGAGCACAGGGTCACAAGAGACCCAGTACTTC. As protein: CASSLMSTGSQETQYF. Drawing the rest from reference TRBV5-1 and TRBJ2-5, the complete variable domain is KAGVTQTPRYLIKTRGQQVTLSCSPISGHRSVSWYQQTPGQGLQFLFEYFSETQRNKGNFPGRFSGRQFSNSRSEMNVSTLELGDSALYLCASSLMSTGSQETQYFGPGTRLLVL.